Given below is one T cell receptor (beta chain) in context. Its recognized antigen is unknown. Per-nucleotide qualities are absent, and no much larger clonotype sits a single base away. The sample belongs to a study of OX40 agonist ivuxolimab in advanced cancers. Study-wide context: Ivuxolimab was a fully human IgG2 agonistic monoclonal antibody targeting the costimulatory receptor OX40 (CD134). Peripheral TCRbeta sequencing was intended to test whether TCR sequence diversity was altered and clonal T-cell expansion was caused by ivuxolimab. Of the approximately 50 dose-escalation patients, hepatocellular carcinoma was present in about 20, melanoma in roughly 15, renal cell carcinoma in 9 and head and neck cancer in 9. Intravenous ivuxolimab was administered to patients every 2 weeks at six dose levels: 0.01, 0.1, 0.3, 1.5, 3 and 10 mg/kg. The paper covers the monotherapy dose-escalation part of the phase I ivuxolimab trial, which included N of about 56 patients. Partial responses occurred in three dose-escalation patients, of whom one had hepatocellular carcinoma and two had cutaneous melanoma. A male proportion of roughly 80% and a mean age of 60 years, ranging from 23 to 79, were recorded for the dose-escalation cohort. Patients were allowed to have had prior anti-PD-1, anti-PD-L1 or anti-CTLA-4 therapy, and roughly 40% of the dose-escalation patients had previously received checkpoint inhibitors.

Via the germline V gene, CDR1 is SGDLS and CDR2 YYNGEE. From V the trimming removes 4 bases and from J it removes 7 bases, while the gene matches leave 7 bases of the junction unaccounted for. The CDR3 goes from the cysteine to the phenylalanine over 14 residues. Just CDR3 DNA is preserved here, 42 bases in frame from base 1. To sequence the TCRbeta CDR3 region, genomic DNA was isolated from the sorted cells. The immunoSEQ Assay was used for sequencing of TCRbeta CDR3 regions. Not all clones reach the TCRdb copy of this immuneACCESS table, which keeps in-frame sequences only. Checked studies attribute under half of the gap to unresolved V genes and leave the rest unexplained. The sample table lists around 40,000 clones, approximately 80% of them with a count of one. The ten most abundant clones make up less than 30% of the sample. Patients with autoimmune disease history or receiving systemic immunosuppression were excluded from the trial. Peripheral blood for TCR sequencing was collected from all dose cohorts at baseline, on cycle 4 day 1, and on cycle 7 day 1. Samples came from an open-label, multicenter, first-in-human phase I dose-escalation trial of ivuxolimab. Adults with locally advanced or metastatic head and neck squamous cell, hepatocellular, melanoma or renal cell carcinoma were enrolled in the trial. CD4+ and CD8+ T cells were sorted separately from peripheral blood before TCR sequencing.

Paper-wide results and their limitations: Partial responders in the 0.1-3.0 mg/kg groups had among the lowest normalized peripheral clonal expansion, especially among CD8+ T cells. After ivuxolimab, expanded clones were on average more numerous among CD8+ T cells than among CD4+ T cells. At doses of 0.1 to 3.0 mg/kg, clonal expansion of both CD4+ and CD8+ T cells in blood was seen between baseline and week 6. Low levels of normalized T-cell clonal expansion were also seen in some nonresponding patients. The antigen specificity of the peripheral T cells that underwent clonal expansion was not determined.

The sample here was CD4+ or CD8+ T cells sorted from blood, taken in a trial of the OX40 agonist ivuxolimab. Recombination connected TRBV9 to TRBJ2-1; 8 bases in the junction line up with TRBD1. This receptor was obtained from an adult with an advanced solid tumor such as melanoma, head and neck, liver or kidney cancer. The CDR3 protein sequence reads: CASSIRTGWNEQFF. The nucleotides are TGTGCCAGCAGCATACGGACAGGGTGGAATGAGCAGTTCTTC.